The T cell receptor (beta chain) described here comes from a study of cytomegalovirus exposure and HLA in healthy donors. Study results and caveats: It was taken for granted in presence/absence analyses that sequencing depth across donors was roughly uniform. Later work showed greater clonal expansion in HLA-associated TCR beta chains than in equally common others. Several of the most significant clusters appeared linked to common viral pathogens, based on a later analysis.

Vbeta (60) and Jbeta (13) primers were used in the PCR. TCRdb keeps only in-frame clones here, not all; method: immunoSEQ multiplex PCR. The repertoire includes over 85,000 clones, 73% of them detected once, and roughly 3.5% sits in the top ten. To note about this clone: Antigen specificity is unknown.

The CDR3 runs 13 residues. The V gene lost 4 bases and the J gene lost 7 bases, with 10 bases spanning the gap. The V gene's germline CDR1 is LNHDA and CDR2 SQIVND (reference sequence). The TCR sequence derives from a man aged 35-49 years in good health and CMV-seronegative. Sequencing was done on a sample of PBMCs. The chain is built from TRBV19 and TRBJ1-4, with D perhaps matching TRBD1 (5 bases). The CDR3 spells CASSRQGGEKLFF. The CDR3 DNA follows: TGTGCCAGTAGTAGGCAGGGCGGTGAAAAACTGTTTTTT. Filled out from reference TRBV19 and TRBJ1-4, the complete variable domain reads DGGITQSPKYLFRKEGQNVTLSCEQNLNHDAMYWYRQDPGQGLRLIYYSQIVNDFQKGDIAEGYSVSREKKESFPLTVTSAQKNPTAFYLCASSRQGGEKLFFGSGTQLSVL.